This TCR beta chain was recorded in a study of blood T cell repertoires in COVID-19. Study at large: Whether acute or convalescent, the COVID-19 samples came from the United States, Italy and Spain. T cells, B-cell-depleted T cells, or PBMCs provided the cDNA or gDNA that served as material.

V was shortened by 1 base and J by 3 bases, with 13 bases between the two germline ends. Germline V gene sequence: CDR1 LNHDA, CDR2 SQIVND (reference sequence). CDR3 length equals 15 residues. Across about two dozen US areas, participants ranged in age from 18 to 89 years. What the recovered Cohort 3 donors had was two negative PCRs, clearance, or symptom resolution. Clones were read by immunoSEQ multiplex PCR, and TCRdb kept only the in-frame ones, dropping some. The sample gives 140,000 to 150,000 clones, over 70% of which show up once; 11% is in the top ten. This chain links TRBV19 with TRBJ2-7; TRBD2 is a possible D gene (5 bases). The origin of this receptor is a man aged 60-69 years who had recovered from COVID-19. Specimen: PBMCs or T cells enriched from blood (not recorded which). The CDR3 coding sequence is TGTGCCAGTAGTATAGCAGCGGACGCCGTCTACGAGCAGTACTTC. Its protein is CASSIAADAVYEQYF.